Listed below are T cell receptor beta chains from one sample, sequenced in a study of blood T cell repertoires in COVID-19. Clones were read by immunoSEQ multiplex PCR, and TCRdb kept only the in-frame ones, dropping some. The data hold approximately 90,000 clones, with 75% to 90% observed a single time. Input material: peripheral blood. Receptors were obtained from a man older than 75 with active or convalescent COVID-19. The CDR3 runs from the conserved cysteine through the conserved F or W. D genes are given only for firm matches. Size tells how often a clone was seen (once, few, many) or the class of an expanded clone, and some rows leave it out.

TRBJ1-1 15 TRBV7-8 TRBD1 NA CASSPRDRGSAEAFF TGTGCCAGCAGCCCGAGGGACAGGGGTAGTGCTGAAGCTTTCTTT
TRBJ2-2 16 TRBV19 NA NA CASSTGLGVNTGELFF TGTGCCAGTAGTACGGGACTGGGGGTGAACACCGGGGAGCTGTTTTTT
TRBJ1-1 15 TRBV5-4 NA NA CASRFGVGGNTEAFF TGTGCCAGCAGGTTCGGGGTCGGGGGGAATACTGAAGCTTTCTTT
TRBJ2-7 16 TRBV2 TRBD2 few CASSEGLAREWYEQYF TGTGCCAGCAGTGAAGGACTAGCGAGAGAGTGGTACGAGCAGTACTTC
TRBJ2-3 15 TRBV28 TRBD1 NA CASGDPGGHTDTQYF TGTGCCAGCGGGGACCCAGGGGGCCACACAGATACGCAGTATTTT
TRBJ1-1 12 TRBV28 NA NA CASSLQGTEAFF TGTGCCAGCAGTTTGCAGGGGACTGAAGCTTTCTTT
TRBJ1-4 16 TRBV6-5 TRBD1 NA CASSYRQGVNNEKLFF TGTGCCAGCAGTTACCGACAGGGGGTTAATAATGAAAAACTGTTTTTT
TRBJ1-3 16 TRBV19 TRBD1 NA CASSMQGVKSGNTIYF TGTGCCAGTAGTATGCAGGGGGTCAAATCTGGAAACACCATATATTTT
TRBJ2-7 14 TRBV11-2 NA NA CASSQMTVPYEQYF TGTGCCAGCAGCCAGATGACAGTACCCTACGAGCAGTACTTC
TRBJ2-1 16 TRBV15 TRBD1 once CATARGTGVHHNEQFF TGTGCCACCGCAAGAGGGACAGGGGTCCACCACAATGAGCAGTTCTTC
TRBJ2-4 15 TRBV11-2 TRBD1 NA CASSEIRGAKNIQYF TGTGCCAGCAGCGAAATCAGGGGGGCCAAAAACATTCAGTACTTC
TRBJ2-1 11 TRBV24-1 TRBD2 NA CATGTSGQQFF TGTGCCACCGGGACTAGCGGGCAGCAGTTCTTC
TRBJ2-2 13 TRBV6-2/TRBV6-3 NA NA CASSYPNTGELFF TGTGCCAGCAGTTACCCAAACACCGGGGAGCTGTTTTTT
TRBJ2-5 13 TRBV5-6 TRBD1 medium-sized CASSSRQGETQYF TGTGCCAGCAGCTCAAGACAGGGGGAGACCCAGTACTTC
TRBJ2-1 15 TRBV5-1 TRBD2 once CASSLELAGASEQFF TGCGCCAGCAGCTTGGAACTAGCGGGAGCTTCTGAGCAGTTCTTC
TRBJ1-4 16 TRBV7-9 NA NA CAGSPRADTTNEKLFF TGTGCCGGCAGCCCCCGCGCGGATACAACTAATGAAAAACTGTTTTTT
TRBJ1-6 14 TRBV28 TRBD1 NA CASSFPRGNSPLHF TGTGCCAGCAGTTTTCCCAGGGGGAATTCACCCCTCCACTTT
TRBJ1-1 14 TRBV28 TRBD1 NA CASSSHWDRTEAFF TGTGCCAGCAGTTCCCATTGGGACAGGACTGAAGCTTTCTTT
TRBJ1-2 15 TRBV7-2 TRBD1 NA CASSTGQGANYGYTF TGTGCCAGCAGCACGGGACAGGGCGCTAACTATGGCTACACCTTC
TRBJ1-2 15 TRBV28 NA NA CASSLGRLRTYGYTF TGTGCCAGCAGTTTGGGGCGTCTGAGGACGTATGGCTACACCTTC
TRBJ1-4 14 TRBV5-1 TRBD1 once CASSLMTGNEKLFF TGCGCCAGCAGCTTGATGACAGGGAATGAAAAACTGTTTTTT
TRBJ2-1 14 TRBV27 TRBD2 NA CASSLRDYYNEQFF TGTGCCAGCAGTCTGAGGGACTACTACAATGAGCAGTTCTTC
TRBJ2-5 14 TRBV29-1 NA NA CSVEAPGLQETQYF TGCAGCGTTGAAGCACCGGGATTACAAGAGACCCAGTACTTC
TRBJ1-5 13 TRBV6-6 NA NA CASSQGSNQPQHF TGTGCCAGCAGCCAGGGTAGCAATCAGCCCCAGCATTTT
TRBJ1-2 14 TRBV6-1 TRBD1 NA CASTATGLNYGYTF TGTGCCAGCACCGCGACAGGGCTGAACTATGGCTACACCTTC